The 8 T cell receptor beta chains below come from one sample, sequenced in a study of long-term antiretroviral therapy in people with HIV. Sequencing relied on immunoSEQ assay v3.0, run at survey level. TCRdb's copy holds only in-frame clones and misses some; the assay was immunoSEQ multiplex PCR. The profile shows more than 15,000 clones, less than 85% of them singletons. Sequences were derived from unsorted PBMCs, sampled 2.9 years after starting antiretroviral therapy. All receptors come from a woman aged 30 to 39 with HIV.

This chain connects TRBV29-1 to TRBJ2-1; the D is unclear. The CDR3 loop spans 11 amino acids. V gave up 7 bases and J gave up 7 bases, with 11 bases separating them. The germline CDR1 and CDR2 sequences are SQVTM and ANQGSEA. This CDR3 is CSARWTNEQFF. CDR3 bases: TGCAGCGCCCGGTGGACGAATGAGCAGTTCTTC.

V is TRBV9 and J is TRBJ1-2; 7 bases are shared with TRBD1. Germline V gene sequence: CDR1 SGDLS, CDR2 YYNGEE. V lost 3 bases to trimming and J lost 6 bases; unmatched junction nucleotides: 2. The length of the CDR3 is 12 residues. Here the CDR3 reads CASSAGTDGYTF. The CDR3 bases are TGTGCCAGCAGCGCCGGGACAGATGGCTACACCTTC. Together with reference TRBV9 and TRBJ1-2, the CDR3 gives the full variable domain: DSGVTQTPKHLITATGQRVTLRCSPRSGDLSVYWYQQSLDQGLQFLIQYYNGEERAKGNILERFSAQQFPDLHSELNLSSLELGDSALYFCASSAGTDGYTFGSGTRLTVV.

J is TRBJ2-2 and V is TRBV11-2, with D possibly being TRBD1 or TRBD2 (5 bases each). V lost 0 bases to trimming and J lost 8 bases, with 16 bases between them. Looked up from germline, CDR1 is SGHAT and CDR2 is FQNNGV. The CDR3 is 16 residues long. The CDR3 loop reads CASSLDGTPRAGELFF. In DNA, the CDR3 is TGTGCCAGCAGCTTAGACGGGACCCCGAGGGCTGGGGAGCTGTTTTTT. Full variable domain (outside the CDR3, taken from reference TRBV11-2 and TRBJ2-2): EAGVAQSPRYKIIEKRQSVAFWCNPISGHATLYWYQQILGQGPKLLIQFQNNGVVDDSQLPKDRFSAERLKGVDSTLKIQPAKLEDSAVYLCASSLDGTPRAGELFFGEGSRLTVL.

The CDR3 DNA reads TGTGCCAGCAGCACGTCGGGATTTCACACAGATACGCAGTATTTT. Amino acid sequence: CASSTSGFHTDTQYF. V gene TRBV9 combines with J gene TRBJ2-3, with D possibly matching TRBD2 (5 bases). V gave up 4 bases and J gave up 2 bases, with 14 bases separating them. This CDR3 is built from 15 residues. From germline, CDR1 is SGDLS and CDR2 YYNGEE.

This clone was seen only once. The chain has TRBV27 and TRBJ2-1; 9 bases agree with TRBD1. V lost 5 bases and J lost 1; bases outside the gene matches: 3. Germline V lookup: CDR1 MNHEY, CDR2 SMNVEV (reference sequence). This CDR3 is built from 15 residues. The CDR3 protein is CASSIGQGSYNEQFF. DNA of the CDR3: TGTGCCAGCAGTATCGGACAGGGGTCCTACAATGAGCAGTTCTTC.

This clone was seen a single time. CDR3 in amino acids: CASSQEQGNSNQPQHF. In nucleotides, the CDR3 is TGTGCCAGCAGCCAAGAACAGGGGAATAGCAATCAGCCCCAGCATTTT. The J gene is TRBJ1-5, the V gene TRBV4-2, with TRBD1 matching 7 bases. The CDR3 loop spans 16 amino acids. V lost 0 bases to trimming and J lost 0 bases; unmatched junction nucleotides: 2. Germline assignment: CDR1 LGHNA and CDR2 YNFKEQ.

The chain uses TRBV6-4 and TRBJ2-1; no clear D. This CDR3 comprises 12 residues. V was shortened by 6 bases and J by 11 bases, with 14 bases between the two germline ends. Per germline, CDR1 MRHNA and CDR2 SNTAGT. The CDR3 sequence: CASRTFTAKQFF. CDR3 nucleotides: TGTGCCAGCAGGACGTTCACCGCAAAGCAGTTCTTC.

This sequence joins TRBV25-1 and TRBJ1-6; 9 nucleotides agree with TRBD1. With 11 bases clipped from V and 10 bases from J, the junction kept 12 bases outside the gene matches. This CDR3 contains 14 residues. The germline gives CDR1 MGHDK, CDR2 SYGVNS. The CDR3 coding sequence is TGTGCCGCATCTCCGACAGGGGGAGGATCACCCCTCCACTTT. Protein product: CAASPTGGGSPLHF.